This T cell receptor (beta chain) was identified in a study of blood T cell repertoires in COVID-19. Background on the study: Collection of acute and convalescent COVID-19 samples took place in the United States, Italy and Spain. The analysed material was cDNA or gDNA that came from T cells, B-cell-depleted T cells, or PBMCs.

CDR1 is LNHNV and CDR2 is YYDKDF in the germline V gene (reference sequence). V dropped 0 bases and J dropped 9; count of bases not matched to a gene: 10. The CDR3 spans 15 residues. The authors' processing: By means of reference gene primer amplification, nucleated cell counts were estimated. This table comes from immunoSEQ multiplex PCR, and its TCRdb copy is limited to in-frame clones, with some not included. V, J and clone size reflect that table, while D and trimming were determined from the DNA. The repertoire holds about 140,000 clones, around 86% seen once, with approximately 1.4% in the top ten.

The genes are TRBV15 and TRBJ2-7, with 8 bases matching TRBD2. Sequencing was performed on peripheral blood. The TCR sequence derives from a human donor in a cohort sampled during active COVID-19. CDR3 nucleotide sequence: TGTGCCACCAGCAGAGATCGGGGGGGACCTAGAAGGCAGTACTTC. Encoded protein: CATSRDRGGPRRQYF.